This T cell receptor beta chain derives from a study of T cells in localized non-small cell lung cancer. Repertoires were generated with immunoSEQ multiplex PCR, while TCRdb's copy carries only in-frame clones and drops some. Of roughly 30,000 clones in the sample, 85% to 90% were seen once. This clone was observed a few times. Its antigen is unidentified. Regarding the study as a whole: Elevated blood T cell density was associated with longer overall survival. Exceeding tumor, uninvolved adjacent lung had the highest T cell clonality.

The specimen was peripheral blood, collected before any cancer treatment. This receptor was obtained from a woman aged 40-69 years with stage I lung adenocarcinoma.

CDR3 sequence reads: CASSQPSGEPQHF. DNA for the CDR3: TGCGCCAGCAGTCAACCCTCGGGGGAGCCCCAGCATTTT. This chain links TRBV4-1 with TRBJ1-5, with D possibly TRBD1 on 5 matching bases. Germline CDR1 is MGHRA and CDR2 is YSYEKL. This CDR3 has 13 amino acids. V was cut by 6 bases and J by 8 bases, with 14 bases left in between.